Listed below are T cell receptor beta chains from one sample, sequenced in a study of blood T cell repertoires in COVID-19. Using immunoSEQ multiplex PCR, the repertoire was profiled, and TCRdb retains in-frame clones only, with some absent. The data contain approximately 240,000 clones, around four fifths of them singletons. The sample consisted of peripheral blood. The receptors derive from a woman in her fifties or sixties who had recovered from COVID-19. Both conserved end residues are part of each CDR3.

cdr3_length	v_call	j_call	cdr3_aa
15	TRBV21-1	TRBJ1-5	CASSKAGQEGQPQHF
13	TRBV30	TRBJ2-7	CACQGVPGYEQYF
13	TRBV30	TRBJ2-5	CAWRGGVVETQYF
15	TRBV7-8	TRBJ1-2	CASSEMTRGWDGYTF
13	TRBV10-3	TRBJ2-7	CATTSSGDYEQYF
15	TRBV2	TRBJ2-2	CASSDTSGATGELFF
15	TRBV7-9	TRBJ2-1	CASSFIRGVRDEQFF
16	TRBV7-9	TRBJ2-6	CASFPGGNFGANVLTF
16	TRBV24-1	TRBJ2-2	CATSDPTGPNTGELFF
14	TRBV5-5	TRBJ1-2	CASSLGGGAYGYTF
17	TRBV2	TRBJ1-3	CASSLLWGGATGNTIYF
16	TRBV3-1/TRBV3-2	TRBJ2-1	CASSPVRGGTYNEQFF
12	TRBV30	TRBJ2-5	CAWSTAQETQYF
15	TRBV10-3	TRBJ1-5	CAISVGGRNNQPQHF
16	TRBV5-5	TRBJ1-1	CASSLGAGVIDTEAFF
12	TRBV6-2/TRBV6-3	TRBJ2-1	CASSRQGGEQFF
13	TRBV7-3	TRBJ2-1	CASSLTIDNEQFF
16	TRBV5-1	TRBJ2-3	CASSLGLAESTDTQYF
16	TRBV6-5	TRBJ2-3	CASSYSGQGATDTQYF
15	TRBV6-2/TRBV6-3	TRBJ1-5	CASSVSGTRNQPQHF
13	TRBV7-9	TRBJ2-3	CASSPTGSDTQYF
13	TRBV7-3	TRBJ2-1	CASSLDGGHEQFF
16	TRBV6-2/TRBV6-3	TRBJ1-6	CASSKRGTGSNSPLHF
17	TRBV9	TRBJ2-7	CASSELRIGTSTHEQYF
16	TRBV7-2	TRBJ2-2	CASSYGRDMISGELFF
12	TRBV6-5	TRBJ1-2	CASNIGDYGYTF
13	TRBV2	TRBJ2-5	CASSEAGVQTQYF
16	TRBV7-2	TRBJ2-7	CASSRSLAGGLGEQYF
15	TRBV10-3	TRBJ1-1	CAIRTGPTMNTEAFF
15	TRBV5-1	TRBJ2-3	CASASGTTFTDTQYF
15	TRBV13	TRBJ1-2	CASSPEAPYLSGYTF
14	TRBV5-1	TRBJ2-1	CASSFGTSLNEQFF
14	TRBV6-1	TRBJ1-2	CASSEFPGSYGYTF
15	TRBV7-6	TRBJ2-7	CASSLVAQGGYEQYF
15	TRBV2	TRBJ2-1	CASLDWTGSNNEQFF
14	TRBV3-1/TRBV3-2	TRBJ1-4	CASSQDNSPEKLFF
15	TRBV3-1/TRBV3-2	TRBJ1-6	CASSRPGQGGRTLHF
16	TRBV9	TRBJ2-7	CASSVAGSGGQYEQYF
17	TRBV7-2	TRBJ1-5	CASSLGGSGQIHQPQHF
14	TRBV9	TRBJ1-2	CASSVGGRDYGYTF
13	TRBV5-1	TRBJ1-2	CASSSGQGDGYTF
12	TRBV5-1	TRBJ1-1	CASSLVQGEAFF
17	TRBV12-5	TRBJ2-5	CASGPGTRPPGDETQYF
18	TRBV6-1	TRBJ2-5	CASSEVASGGPRQETQYF
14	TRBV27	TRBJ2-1	CASSLSRPNNEQFF
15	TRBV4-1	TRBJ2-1	CASSLGGPSYNEQFF
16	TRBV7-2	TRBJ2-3	CASSQLGTSVTDTQYF
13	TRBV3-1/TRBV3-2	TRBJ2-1	CASRPGQGNEQFF
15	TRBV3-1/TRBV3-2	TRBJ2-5	CASSPGTSGRKTQYF
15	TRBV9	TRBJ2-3	CASSLGAARTDTQYF
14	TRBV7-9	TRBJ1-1	CASSRAEGNTEAFF
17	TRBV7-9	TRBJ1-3	CASSLGSTGYSGNTIYF
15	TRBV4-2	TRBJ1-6	CASSQGYRNNSPLHF
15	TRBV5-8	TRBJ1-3	CASRMGAGLGNTIYF
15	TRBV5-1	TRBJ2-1	CASSLEDRGGNEQFF
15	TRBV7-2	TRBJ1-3	CASSLEGARGNTIYF
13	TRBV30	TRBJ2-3	CAWRSRSLPTQYF
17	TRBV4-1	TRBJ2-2	CASSQGGLLADTGELFF
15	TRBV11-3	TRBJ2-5	CASSQGGADQETQYF